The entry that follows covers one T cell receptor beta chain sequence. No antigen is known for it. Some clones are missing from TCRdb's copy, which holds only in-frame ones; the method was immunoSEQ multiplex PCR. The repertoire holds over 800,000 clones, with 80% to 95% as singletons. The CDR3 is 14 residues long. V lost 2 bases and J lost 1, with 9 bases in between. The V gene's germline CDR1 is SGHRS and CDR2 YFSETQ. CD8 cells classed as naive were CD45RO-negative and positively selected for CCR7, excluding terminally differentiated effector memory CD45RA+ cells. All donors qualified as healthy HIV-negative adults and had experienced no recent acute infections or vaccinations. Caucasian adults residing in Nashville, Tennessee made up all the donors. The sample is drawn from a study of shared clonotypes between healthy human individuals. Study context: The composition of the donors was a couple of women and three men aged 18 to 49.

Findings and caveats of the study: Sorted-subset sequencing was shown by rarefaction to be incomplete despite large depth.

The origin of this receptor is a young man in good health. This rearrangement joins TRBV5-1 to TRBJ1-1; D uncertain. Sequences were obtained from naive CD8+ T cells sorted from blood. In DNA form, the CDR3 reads TGCGCCAGCAGCTTACGACGTCAGAACACTGAAGCTTTCTTT. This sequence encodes CASSLRRQNTEAFF.